This TCR beta chain was captured in a study of control samples from healthy donors and cancer patients (dated by TCRdb to the early 2020s). The CDR3 goes from the cysteine to the phenylalanine over 12 residues. The kept DNA is CDR3 alone, 36 bases in frame from the first base. CDR1 and CDR2 were assigned from the germline V gene as MGHDK and SYGVNS. Trimming at the junction amounts to 4 bases on V and 4 bases on J, and the germline ends lie 7 bases apart. This clone was detected once. Its binding antigen is unknown. No base quality information exists; no much larger clone differs at one position. Libraries were prepared through the immunoSEQ multiplex PCR assay. Not all clones reach the TCRdb copy of this immuneACCESS table, which keeps in-frame sequences only. Checked studies attribute under half of the gap to unresolved V genes and leave the rest unexplained. This sample holds fewer than 200,000 clones; about 91% were observed only once. Around 5% of the sample rests with the top ten.

This TCR was sampled from a woman in her 30s in good health. Sequencing input: blood. The V gene is TRBV25-1 and the J gene is TRBJ1-2; a tentative D call is TRBD1 (5 bases match). The nucleotide sequence reads TGTGCCAGCAGTGGGGACGGCTATGGCTACACCTTC. This codes for CASSGDGYGYTF.